The 18 T cell receptor beta chains below come from one sample, sequenced in a study of cytomegalovirus exposure and HLA in healthy donors. The PCR made use of 60 Vbeta and 13 Jbeta primers. The assay was immunoSEQ multiplex PCR, and TCRdb's table has in-frame clones only and misses some. The repertoire has approximately 100,000 clones, 60% to 80% of them found once; the top ten carry 4.5% to 7%. The source material was PBMCs. Every receptor here comes from a man in his 60s in good health and CMV-seropositive.

The J gene is TRBJ1-1, the V gene TRBV10-2, with D possibly TRBD1 on 6 matching bases. This CDR3 is 14 amino acids long. The V gene lost 5 bases and the J gene lost 0 bases, with 10 bases spanning the gap. Per the germline V gene, CDR1 is WSHSY and CDR2 is SAAADI. The DNA for the CDR3 is TGCGCCAGCAGTCGGGACAACATGAACACTGAAGCTTTCTTT. Translation: CASSRDNMNTEAFF.

The rearrangement links TRBV19 to TRBJ2-7; no definite D call. This CDR3 contains 14 residues. Germline CDR1 reads LNHDA; CDR2 reads SQIVND (reference sequence). V dropped 3 bases and J dropped 0 bases, with 9 bases sitting between them. CDR3 in amino acids: CASSIESTSYEQYF. CDR3 bases: TGTGCCAGTAGTATTGAGAGCACCTCCTACGAGCAGTACTTC.

The CDR3 loop reads CASSLAGQYNQPQHF. The CDR3 nucleotides read TGTGCCAGCAGCTTAGCGGGACAGTACAATCAGCCCCAGCATTTT. The V and J genes are TRBV7-9 and TRBJ1-5; 7 bases map to TRBD1. V lost 0 bases to trimming and J lost 3 bases; unmatched junction nucleotides: 2. Germline V gene data show CDR1 as SEHNR and CDR2 as FQNEAQ (reference sequence). The CDR3 has 15 residues.

This clone was seen only a few times. The V call is TRBV18, the J call TRBJ1-5; D unresolved. Germline V gene lookup returns CDR1 KGHSH and CDR2 LQKENI. The CDR3 runs to 13 residues. Deletions cut 3 bases from V and 4 bases from J, with 7 bases between. CDR3 loop: CASSPQVNQPQHF. The CDR3 DNA sequence: TGTGCCAGCTCACCGCAGGTAAATCAGCCCCAGCATTTT.

The chain links TRBV14 to TRBJ1-3, with D possibly matching TRBD1 (5 bases). CDR3 length: 16 residues. Per germline, CDR1 SGHDN and CDR2 FVKESK. Trimming shortened V by 3 bases and J by 0 bases, and 12 bases separated the two germline ends. The CDR3 DNA reads as TGTGCCAGCAGCCACGGGACTGGCCCCTCTGGAAACACCATATATTTT. It translates to CASSHGTGPSGNTIYF.

The chain has TRBV6-5 and TRBJ2-5; 7 bases match TRBD2. The closer fit of TRBJ2-7 to the DNA end suggests the J call may be wrong. The CDR3 runs to 14 residues. CDR1 is MNHEY and CDR2 is SVGAGI in the germline V gene. In nucleotides, the CDR3 is TGTGCCAGCACCACCAGGGAGGGAACCTACGAGCAGTACTTC. It codes for CASTTREGTYEQYF.

This clone appeared many times. DNA for the CDR3: TGTGCCAGCAGCCATGTAGGGGGAAGGGATGGCTACACCTTC. Amino acid sequence: CASSHVGGRDGYTF. This chain uses TRBV5-8 with TRBJ1-2; D might be TRBD1 (6 bases). The CDR3 contains 14 residues. CDR1 and CDR2 (germline): SGHTS, YDEGEE. Trimming removed 4 bases at V and 6 bases at J, with 16 bases between.

The rearrangement joins TRBV7-8 to TRBJ1-1, with 8 nucleotides matching TRBD1. The CDR3 runs to 16 residues. Germline values: CDR1 SGHVS, CDR2 FQNEAQ. V lost 5 bases, J lost 1 base, and 9 bases stayed unmatched. The CDR3 sequence: CASSLPRGTGNTEAFF. DNA of the CDR3: TGTGCCAGCAGCCTCCCCCGGGGGACAGGGAACACTGAAGCTTTCTTT.

The rearrangement links TRBV15 to TRBJ1-2; 7 bases are shared with TRBD1. CDR3 length: 15 residues. The V gene end was trimmed by 3 bases and the J gene end by 8 bases; junction bases not matched to a gene: 12. CDR1 is LNHNV, CDR2 YYDKDF, per germline (reference sequence). The CDR3: CATSRARDSFLGYTF. Written as DNA, the CDR3 is TGTGCCACCAGCAGGGCTCGGGACAGTTTCTTGGGCTACACCTTC.

The rearrangement uses TRBV28 and TRBJ1-4; 9 bases fit TRBD1. Losses at the gene ends were 4 bases for V and 8 bases for J; bases not matched to a gene: 11. The CDR3 has 16 amino acids. Germline V gene sequence: CDR1 MDHEN, CDR2 SYDVKM. The CDR3 nucleotides are TGTGCCAGCAGTTCAACCATCGGGACAGGGAGAGAAAAACTGTTTTTT. It yields the protein CASSSTIGTGREKLFF.

The chain recombines TRBV27 with TRBJ2-7; TRBD1 matches 10 bases. Germline V gene data show CDR1 as MNHEY and CDR2 as SMNVEV (reference sequence). The CDR3 runs to 15 residues. J gave up 7 bases and V 6 bases, and 12 bases lay outside the gene matches. The CDR3 bases are TGTGCCAGCAGATACCTACCCGGGACAGGGGAAGAGCAGTACTTC. Its translation is CASRYLPGTGEEQYF.

This chain connects TRBV11-2 to TRBJ2-5; TRBD1 aligns across 7 bases. V trimming: 3 bases; J trimming: 5 bases; junction bases outside the gene matches: 6. This CDR3 comprises 14 residues. Germline CDR1 and CDR2: SGHAT and FQNNGV. The DNA for the CDR3 is TGTGCCAGCAGCTTTCGAGGGGGCCCGGAGACCCAGTACTTC. As protein: CASSFRGGPETQYF.

The gene calls are TRBV10-3 and TRBJ1-2; D may be TRBD1 (5 bases). V lost 0 bases and J 7 bases, leaving 9 bases between the germline ends. CDR3 length: 13 residues. Germline values: CDR1 ENHRY, CDR2 SYGVKD. The CDR3 spells CAISESQAVGYTF. The CDR3 region has the DNA TGTGCCATCAGTGAGTCACAGGCGGTTGGCTACACCTTC.

The chain employs TRBV7-9 and TRBJ1-5, with 8 nucleotides matching TRBD1. Trimming cost V 2 bases and J 6 bases; bases outside gene matches: 3. Germline CDR1 SEHNR, CDR2 FQNEAQ (reference sequence). This CDR3 is 14 amino acids long. The CDR3 DNA sequence: TGTGCCAGCAGCTTACAGGGGGCCAGTCAGCCCCAGCATTTT. Protein product: CASSLQGASQPQHF.

The chain is built from TRBV10-3 and TRBJ1-2, with D tentatively TRBD1 (6 bases). Per the germline V gene, CDR1 is ENHRY and CDR2 is SYGVKD. V lost 9 bases and J 4 bases, leaving 15 bases between the germline ends. CDR3 length: 13 residues. CDR3 nucleotide sequence: TGTGCCATTTTGCAACAGGGCACCTATGGCTACACCTTC. Translating gives CAILQQGTYGYTF.

V and J are TRBV30 and TRBJ1-6; a weak D match, TRBD1 (6 bases). The germline V gene encodes CDR1 GTSNPN and CDR2 SVGIG (reference sequence). The CDR3 totals 13 residues. Between the trimmed V and J ends, which lost 3 bases and 6 bases, there was a span of 9 bases. The CDR3 loop reads CAWSGQFNSPLHF. For the CDR3, the DNA is TGTGCCTGGAGCGGACAGTTTAATTCACCCCTCCACTTT.

The chain combines TRBV5-6 with TRBJ1-1; perhaps TRBD1 as D (5 bases). The CDR3 contains 14 residues. CDR1 and CDR2 (germline): SGHDT, YYEEEE. Trimming took off 0 bases at V and 5 bases at J, with 11 bases between the two ends. The CDR3 is CASSLAGGDTEAFF. The CDR3 DNA reads TGTGCCAGCAGCTTGGCGGGGGGTGATACTGAAGCTTTCTTT.

V and J are TRBV7-9 and TRBJ2-2; D is perhaps TRBD1 (6 bases). V dropped 5 bases and J dropped 7 bases, with 14 bases sitting between them. CDR1 and CDR2 (germline): SEHNR, FQNEAQ (reference sequence). The CDR3 runs 14 residues. In nucleotides, the CDR3 is TGTGCCAGCAGCCACAGGGTCCCGGGCGGGGAGCTGTTTTTT. Translated: CASSHRVPGGELFF.